Following are 10 T cell receptor beta chains from one sample sequenced in a study of blood T cell repertoires in COVID-19. Clones were read by immunoSEQ multiplex PCR, and TCRdb kept only the in-frame ones, dropping some. The table records fewer than 250,000 clones, 80% to 90% of them present only once. Sample: PBMCs or T cells enriched from blood (not recorded which). Receptor source: a woman in her 40s with acute COVID-19.

This clone was observed a single time. This chain links TRBV7-8 with TRBJ2-2, with D possibly TRBD1 on 7 matching bases. The CDR3 sequence is 15 residues long. CDR1 is SGHVS, CDR2 FQNEAQ, per germline. The V end lost 2 bases, the J end lost 6 bases, and 13 bases lay between the germline ends. The CDR3 DNA sequence: TGTGCCAGCAGCTTACAGGGGGGTTTATCCGGGGAGCTGTTTTTT. Translated, it gives CASSLQGGLSGELFF.

V gene TRBV7-3 combines with J gene TRBJ2-3; D may be TRBD2 (7 bases). CDR3 length equals 13 residues. Trimming took off 6 bases at V and 10 bases at J, with 17 bases between the two ends. Germline CDR1 and CDR2: SGHTA and FQGTGA. CDR3 sequence: CASSLQGGASQYF. The CDR3 DNA is TGTGCCAGCAGTCTCCAAGGGGGGGCGTCGCAGTATTTT.

With regard to this clone: The sample carries other DNA sequences with the same CDR3. V and J are TRBV24-1 and TRBJ2-2; 16 bases fit TRBD2. The CDR3 is 17 amino acids. V dropped 4 bases and J dropped 6; count of bases not matched to a gene: 4. Looked up from germline, CDR1 is KGHDR and CDR2 is SFDVKD. CDR3 loop: CATSEGTSGRGAGELFF. The CDR3 DNA reads TGTGCCACCAGTGAAGGGACTAGCGGGAGGGGCGCCGGGGAGCTGTTTTTT.

This chain uses TRBV19 with TRBJ2-1; D may be TRBD2 (5 bases). The CDR3 covers 16 residues. The V end lost 5 bases, the J end lost 7 bases, and 21 bases lay between the germline ends. CDR1 is LNHDA and CDR2 is SQIVND in the germline V gene (reference sequence). The CDR3 DNA is TGTGCCAGTAGTGTAGGTAGAGTACTAGTAGGGAATGAGCAGTTCTTC. Its translation: CASSVGRVLVGNEQFF.

The chain couples TRBV27 to TRBJ2-3; 16 bases match TRBD2. CDR1 is MNHEY, CDR2 SMNVEV, per germline (reference sequence). The CDR3 has 18 residues. The V gene end was trimmed by 4 bases and the J gene end by 1 base; junction bases not matched to a gene: 5. CDR3 amino acids: CASSSPGLAGGRTDTQYF. The CDR3 DNA follows: TGTGCCAGCAGTTCCCCGGGACTAGCGGGAGGGCGCACAGATACGCAGTATTTT.

V usage is TRBV7-9 and J usage is TRBJ2-1; 7 nucleotides agree with TRBD1. The J segment lost 4 bases and the V segment lost 7 bases, leaving 10 bases of the junction unmatched. CDR1 SEHNR and CDR2 FQNEAQ come from the germline V gene (reference sequence). There are 15 residues in the CDR3. CDR3 nucleotides: TGTGCCAGCAACTCCATAGGGGGACAGTACAATGAGCAGTTCTTC. Amino acids: CASNSIGGQYNEQFF.

CDR3 loop: CASSSNGAVGYGYTF. Here the CDR3 DNA reads TGTGCCAGCAGTTCTAATGGGGCAGTAGGCTATGGCTACACCTTC. The chain joins TRBV28 to TRBJ1-2, with D maybe TRBD1 (5 bases). Germline lookup yields CDR1 MDHEN and CDR2 SYDVKM. Trimming pared 4 bases from V and 4 bases from J, leaving 16 bases between. This CDR3 is 15 amino acids long.

The rearrangement links TRBV12-5 to TRBJ2-7, with 7 bases identical to TRBD1. Trimming took 6 bases from V and 3 from J; bases not matched to a gene: 11. The CDR3 is 15 residues long. Germline CDR1 reads LGHNT; CDR2 reads FRNRAP. CDR3 loop: CASGTGQVGDYEQYF. The DNA for the CDR3 is TGTGCTAGTGGAACCGGACAGGTGGGGGACTACGAGCAGTACTTC. The variable domain in full, completed from reference TRBV12-5 and TRBJ2-7, reads DARVTQTPRHKVTEMGQEVTMRCQPILGHNTVFWYRQTMMQGLELLAYFRNRAPLDDSGMPKDRFSAEMPDATLATLKIQPSEPRDSAVYFCASGTGQVGDYEQYFGPGTRLTVT.

In the case of this clone: Different DNA sequences within this sample yield the same CDR3. V gene TRBV29-1 combines with J gene TRBJ2-3; TRBD2 aligns across 13 bases. Germline V lookup: CDR1 SQVTM, CDR2 ANQGSEA. Trimming took 6 bases from V and 3 from J; bases not matched to a gene: 3. The CDR3 has 14 amino acids. CDR3 nucleotide sequence: TGCAGCGTCAGGACTAGCGGGAGTACAGATACGCAGTATTTT. Translated, it gives CSVRTSGSTDTQYF.

The V call is TRBV29-1, the J call TRBJ2-5, with D possibly TRBD1 on 6 matching bases. Deletions cut 7 bases from V and 4 bases from J, with 16 bases between. This CDR3 comprises 13 residues. CDR1 SQVTM and CDR2 ANQGSEA come from the germline V gene. In DNA form, the CDR3 reads TGCAGCGGAGTGCAGGGGTCGGGAGAGACCCAGTACTTC. It specifies CSGVQGSGETQYF.